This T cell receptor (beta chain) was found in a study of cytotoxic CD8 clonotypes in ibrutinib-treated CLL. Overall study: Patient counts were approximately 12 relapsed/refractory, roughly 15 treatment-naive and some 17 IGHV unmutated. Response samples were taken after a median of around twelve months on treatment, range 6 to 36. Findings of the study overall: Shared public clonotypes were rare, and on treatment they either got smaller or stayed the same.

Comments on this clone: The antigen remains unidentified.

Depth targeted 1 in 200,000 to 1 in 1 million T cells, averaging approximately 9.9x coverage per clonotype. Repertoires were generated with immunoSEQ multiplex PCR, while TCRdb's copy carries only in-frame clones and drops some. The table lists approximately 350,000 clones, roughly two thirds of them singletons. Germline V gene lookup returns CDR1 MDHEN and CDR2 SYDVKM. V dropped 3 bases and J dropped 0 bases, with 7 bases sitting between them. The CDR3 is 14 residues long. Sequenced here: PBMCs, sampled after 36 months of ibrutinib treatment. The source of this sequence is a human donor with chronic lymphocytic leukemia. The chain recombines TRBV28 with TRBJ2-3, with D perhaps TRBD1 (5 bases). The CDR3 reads CASSLTASTDTQYF. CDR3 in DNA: TGTGCCAGCAGTTTGACAGCTAGCACAGATACGCAGTATTTT.